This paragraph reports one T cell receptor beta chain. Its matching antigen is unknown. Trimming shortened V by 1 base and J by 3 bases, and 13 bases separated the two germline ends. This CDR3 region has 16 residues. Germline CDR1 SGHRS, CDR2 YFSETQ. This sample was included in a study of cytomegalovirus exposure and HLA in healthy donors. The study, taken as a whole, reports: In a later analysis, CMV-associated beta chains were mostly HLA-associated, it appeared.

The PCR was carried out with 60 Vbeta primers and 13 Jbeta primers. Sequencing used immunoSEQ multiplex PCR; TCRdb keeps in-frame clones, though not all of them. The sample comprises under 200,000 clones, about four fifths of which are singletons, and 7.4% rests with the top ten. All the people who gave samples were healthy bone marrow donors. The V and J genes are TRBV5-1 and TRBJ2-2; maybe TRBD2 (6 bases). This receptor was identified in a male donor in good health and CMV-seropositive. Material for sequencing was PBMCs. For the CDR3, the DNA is TGCGCCAGCAGCTTGATGGGGGGAACTTACACCGGGGAGCTGTTTTTT. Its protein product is CASSLMGGTYTGELFF.